The rows below give T cell receptor beta chains drawn from one sample of a study of T cell responses to AZD1222 COVID-19 vaccine. TCRdb's table, derived via immunoSEQ multiplex PCR, lists solely in-frame clones and lacks some. In the table there are some 150,000 clones, around 90% of which are singletons. The sample consisted of peripheral blood, taken 28 days after the second AZD1222 dose. These receptors all stem from an adult who received the AZD1222 COVID-19 vaccine. The CDR3 runs from the conserved cysteine through the conserved F or W. A D gene is named only where the DNA matches it firmly. Rows may omit the clone size; those that give it use once, few, many or a size class.

CDR3 protein: CASSLEAVTGELFF
CDR3 DNA: TGTGCCAGCAGCTTAGAGGCGGTTACCGGGGAGCTGTTTTTT
J gene: TRBJ2-2
V gene: TRBV11-3
D gene: NA
clone size: NA
CDR3 length: 14

CDR3 protein: CASSPGSGTNEKLFF
CDR3 DNA: TGTGCCAGCAGCCCCGGTTCGGGAACTAATGAAAAACTGTTTTTT
J gene: TRBJ1-4
V gene: TRBV4-2
D gene: NA
clone size: NA
CDR3 length: 15

CDR3 protein: CASSLGGRLNEKLFF
CDR3 DNA: TGTGCCAGCAGCTTAGGGGGACGGCTTAATGAAAAACTGTTTTTT
J gene: TRBJ1-4
V gene: TRBV7-9
D gene: NA
clone size: NA
CDR3 length: 15

CDR3 protein: CAGSGTDDWAFF
CDR3 DNA: TGTGCCGGATCCGGGACAGACGATTGGGCTTTCTTT
J gene: TRBJ1-1
V gene: TRBV2
D gene: TRBD1
clone size: NA
CDR3 length: 12

CDR3 protein: CASSSFLAGGLPETQYF
CDR3 DNA: TGTGCCAGCAGTTCCTTCTTGGCAGGGGGCCTTCCGGAGACCCAGTACTTC
J gene: TRBJ2-5
V gene: TRBV27
D gene: TRBD1
clone size: NA
CDR3 length: 17

CDR3 protein: CASSLEGTGRDTEAFF
CDR3 DNA: TGTGCCAGCAGCTTAGAGGGGACAGGGAGGGACACTGAAGCTTTCTTT
J gene: TRBJ1-1
V gene: TRBV11-2
D gene: TRBD1
clone size: NA
CDR3 length: 16

CDR3 protein: CASGRESNYGYTF
CDR3 DNA: TGTGCAAGCGGGAGGGAGTCGAACTATGGCTACACCTTC
J gene: TRBJ1-2
V gene: TRBV2
D gene: NA
clone size: NA
CDR3 length: 13

CDR3 protein: CASSSGTVYNEQFF
CDR3 DNA: TGTGCCAGCAGTTCCGGGACAGTCTACAATGAGCAGTTCTTC
J gene: TRBJ2-1
V gene: TRBV2
D gene: TRBD1
clone size: NA
CDR3 length: 14

CDR3 protein: CASSVAIVGGSSGNTIYF
CDR3 DNA: TGTGCCAGCAGCGTAGCTATAGTGGGAGGATCGTCCGGAAACACCATATATTTT
J gene: TRBJ1-3
V gene: TRBV9
D gene: NA
clone size: NA
CDR3 length: 18

CDR3 protein: CASSLRGAEVNEQFF
CDR3 DNA: TGTGCCAGCAGCTTACGAGGGGCAGAGGTGAATGAGCAGTTCTTC
J gene: TRBJ2-1
V gene: TRBV7-3
D gene: NA
clone size: NA
CDR3 length: 15

CDR3 protein: CSASTKRGLAGSSYNEQFF
CDR3 DNA: TGCAGTGCTAGTACCAAAAGAGGACTAGCGGGGAGCTCCTACAATGAGCAGTTCTTC
J gene: TRBJ2-1
V gene: TRBV20-1
D gene: TRBD2
clone size: NA
CDR3 length: 19

CDR3 protein: CARSVAGLYEQYF
CDR3 DNA: TGTGCCAGAAGCGTCGCAGGATTATACGAGCAGTACTTC
J gene: TRBJ2-7
V gene: TRBV25-1
D gene: NA
clone size: NA
CDR3 length: 13

CDR3 protein: CASSRIPGQGAIDTQYF
CDR3 DNA: TGTGCCAGCAGTCGAATACCGGGACAGGGGGCAATAGATACGCAGTATTTT
J gene: TRBJ2-3
V gene: TRBV2
D gene: TRBD1
clone size: NA
CDR3 length: 17

CDR3 protein: CASSSLRDRGRVSSYNEQFF
CDR3 DNA: TGTGCCAGCAGCTCGCTCCGGGACAGGGGGAGGGTTAGCTCCTACAATGAGCAGTTCTTC
J gene: TRBJ2-1
V gene: TRBV7-8
D gene: TRBD1
clone size: NA
CDR3 length: 20

CDR3 protein: CASSSLDGGHNEQFF
CDR3 DNA: TGCGCCAGCAGCTCTCTAGACGGGGGTCACAATGAGCAGTTCTTC
J gene: TRBJ2-1
V gene: TRBV5-1
D gene: NA
clone size: NA
CDR3 length: 15

CDR3 protein: CASSLSGSNTDTQYF
CDR3 DNA: TGTGCCAGCAGCCTTAGCGGGTCTAACACCGATACGCAGTATTTT
J gene: TRBJ2-3
V gene: TRBV11-3
D gene: TRBD2
clone size: NA
CDR3 length: 15

CDR3 protein: CASSYRGYEKLFF
CDR3 DNA: TGTGCCAGCAGCTACAGGGGATATGAAAAACTGTTTTTT
J gene: TRBJ1-4
V gene: TRBV5-6
D gene: TRBD1
clone size: NA
CDR3 length: 13

CDR3 protein: CASSLTGGSGYTF
CDR3 DNA: TGTGCCAGCAGTCTAACAGGGGGCTCTGGCTACACCTTC
J gene: TRBJ1-2
V gene: TRBV12-3/TRBV12-4
D gene: TRBD1
clone size: NA
CDR3 length: 13

CDR3 protein: CASSIGGQGGQPQHF
CDR3 DNA: TGTGCCAGTAGTATAGGGGGACAGGGGGGTCAGCCCCAGCATTTT
J gene: TRBJ1-5
V gene: TRBV19
D gene: TRBD1
clone size: once
CDR3 length: 15

CDR3 protein: CAIRPTSGGRSYEQYF
CDR3 DNA: TGTGCCATCAGACCTACTAGCGGGGGTCGCTCCTACGAGCAGTACTTC
J gene: TRBJ2-7
V gene: TRBV10-3
D gene: TRBD2
clone size: NA
CDR3 length: 16

CDR3 protein: CASLTYNYNEQFF
CDR3 DNA: TGTGCCAGTCTTACCTACAACTACAATGAGCAGTTCTTC
J gene: TRBJ2-1
V gene: TRBV12-3/TRBV12-4
D gene: NA
clone size: NA
CDR3 length: 13